These 3 T cell receptor beta chains share one sample of origin, sequenced in a study of blood T cells in healthy people across ages. The authors ran a second PCR of about 6 to 11 cycles using a sample-barcoded 5' primer and a J-beta primer mix. TCRdb re-called the 5' RACE reads with MiXCR, one entry per CDR3 protein. The profile shows hundreds of thousands of distinct CDR3 sequences, roughly 49% of them singletons. The sequenced material came from blood. The source is a woman aged 55-70 years in good health.

There are a few counts of this clonotype. This rearrangement joins TRBV7-2 to TRBJ2-1, with 12 positions matching TRBD2. Germline V gene data show CDR1 as SGHTA and CDR2 as FQGNSA. CDR3 length: 17 amino acids. J was trimmed by 4 bases and V by 4 bases; bases with no gene match: 8. CDR3 DNA sequence: TGTGCCAGCAGCTGGGGGGGTGGGACTAGCGGGTACAATGAGCAGTTCTTC. Translating gives CASSWGGGTSGYNEQFF.

The genes are TRBV4-3 and TRBJ1-2; TRBD1 aligns across 8 bases. Germline CDR1 is LGHNA and CDR2 is YSLEER. This CDR3 region has 16 residues. V lost 0 bases to trimming and J lost 6 bases; unmatched junction nucleotides: 9. The CDR3 spells CASSQDRVNRGDGYTF. CDR3 sequence (DNA): TGCGCCAGCAGCCAAGATAGGGTCAACAGGGGGGATGGCTACACCTTC.

The V and J genes are TRBV7-2 and TRBJ1-4, with D possibly matching TRBD1 (6 bases). V was shortened by 3 bases and J by 4 bases, with 12 bases between the two germline ends. Looked up from germline, CDR1 is SGHTA and CDR2 is FQGNSA. The CDR3 totals 15 residues. CDR3 sequence: CASSFRTEFNEKLFF. The CDR3 DNA reads as TGTGCCAGCAGCTTCAGGACAGAGTTTAATGAAAAACTGTTTTTT.